These T cell receptor beta chains were read from a single sample in a study of cytomegalovirus exposure and HLA in healthy donors. This table comes from immunoSEQ multiplex PCR, and its TCRdb copy is limited to in-frame clones, with some not included. The sample lists about 81,000 clones, about three quarters occurring once. Sequencing was carried out using PBMCs. The receptors shown here come from a man between 45 and 60 years old in good health and CMV-seropositive. Each CDR3 is given with its conserved first and last residue. A D gene is named only where the DNA matches it firmly. Only part of the rows carry a size: once, few, many, or a class if the clone is expanded.

V: TRBV6-1
size: few
D: TRBD2
J: TRBJ2-7
CDR3: CASSEIRTGGSYEQYF

V: TRBV5-1
size: few
D: .
J: TRBJ1-4
CDR3: CASSLVGRTNEKLFF

V: TRBV5-1
size: few
D: .
J: TRBJ1-2
CDR3: CASSLAGFDYGYTF

V: TRBV14
size: .
D: TRBD2
J: TRBJ2-4
CDR3: CASSHLPTSGVKNIQYF

V: TRBV6-5
size: .
D: .
J: TRBJ1-2
CDR3: CASRQNAGYTF

V: TRBV7-9
size: few
D: .
J: TRBJ1-2
CDR3: CASSLKDFHLGYTF

V: TRBV7-3
size: .
D: .
J: .
CDR3: CASSLGGNYEQYF

V: TRBV27
size: .
D: .
J: TRBJ2-3
CDR3: CASSFHRVDTQYF

V: TRBV11-3
size: .
D: TRBD2
J: TRBJ2-1
CDR3: CASSKRAVVAGEREQFF

V: TRBV6-1
size: once
D: .
J: TRBJ2-2
CDR3: CASSEGYAAGELFF

V: TRBV5-1
size: .
D: .
J: TRBJ1-5
CDR3: CASSLGAQQPQHF

V: TRBV29-1
size: once
D: .
J: TRBJ2-7
CDR3: CSVAGQPIYEQYF

V: TRBV19
size: .
D: .
J: TRBJ1-1
CDR3: CASSPEGMGGAFF

V: TRBV30
size: .
D: .
J: TRBJ1-4
CDR3: CAWKYYANEKLFF

V: TRBV9
size: .
D: TRBD2
J: TRBJ2-7
CDR3: CASSVAPRGLAGDEQYF

V: TRBV28
size: .
D: .
J: TRBJ2-5
CDR3: CASSSTGRKGETQYF

V: TRBV6-5
size: .
D: TRBD1
J: TRBJ2-5
CDR3: CASRETGAETQYF

V: TRBV7-9
size: .
D: TRBD1
J: TRBJ1-4
CDR3: CASSSGQGNEKLFF

V: TRBV29-1
size: .
D: .
J: TRBJ2-3
CDR3: CSVDAPGSDTQYF

V: TRBV30
size: .
D: TRBD1
J: TRBJ1-1
CDR3: CAWSSGTGVGTEAFF

V: TRBV7-3
size: .
D: TRBD1
J: TRBJ1-2
CDR3: CASSLDRGYGYTF

V: TRBV7-6
size: .
D: .
J: TRBJ2-7
CDR3: CASSSRTAYEQYF

V: TRBV9
size: .
D: TRBD2
J: TRBJ2-7
CDR3: CASSPQAGTYEQYF

V: TRBV7-2
size: .
D: .
J: TRBJ1-5
CDR3: CASSLGLDATGQPQHF

V: TRBV13
size: .
D: TRBD2
J: TRBJ2-2
CDR3: CASSLGLRGDTGELFF

V: TRBV12-5
size: .
D: TRBD2
J: TRBJ2-2
CDR3: CASGLVQTSGRFFGELFF

V: TRBV4-1
size: .
D: TRBD1
J: TRBJ2-5
CDR3: CATAGTDQETQYF

V: TRBV5-1
size: .
D: .
J: TRBJ1-1
CDR3: CASSLDPGSTEAFF

V: TRBV7-2
size: .
D: TRBD2
J: .
CDR3: CASSRTRGEQYF

V: TRBV18
size: .
D: .
J: TRBJ1-1
CDR3: CASSPNRGTEAFF

V: TRBV6-7
size: .
D: .
J: TRBJ2-7
CDR3: CASSRHYCNEQYF

V: TRBV5-1
size: .
D: .
J: TRBJ1-6
CDR3: CASSEQGYYNSPLHF

V: TRBV19
size: .
D: TRBD2
J: TRBJ2-1
CDR3: CASSRTSGPYNEQFF

V: TRBV10-3
size: .
D: .
J: TRBJ2-7
CDR3: CAISPDRRNEVGEQYF

V: TRBV15
size: once
D: TRBD2
J: TRBJ2-5
CDR3: CATSVRLAEGGETQYF

V: TRBV4-2
size: .
D: TRBD2
J: TRBJ2-2
CDR3: CASSRSPGGEGHTGELFF

V: TRBV19
size: .
D: TRBD2
J: TRBJ2-1
CDR3: CASSEAGGDEQFF

V: TRBV5-1
size: .
D: TRBD2
J: TRBJ2-7
CDR3: CASCFASGSSYEQYF

V: TRBV29-1
size: .
D: .
J: TRBJ2-3
CDR3: CSVAARDILTDTQYF

V: TRBV27
size: .
D: .
J: TRBJ2-5
CDR3: CASSLQIQETQYF

V: TRBV2
size: .
D: TRBD1
J: TRBJ1-1
CDR3: CASSERGQGFGTEAFF

V: TRBV18
size: .
D: .
J: TRBJ2-7
CDR3: CASSPSAGSYEQYF

V: TRBV7-2
size: .
D: TRBD1
J: TRBJ1-3
CDR3: CASSFGQGPGNTIYF

V: TRBV9
size: .
D: .
J: TRBJ2-1
CDR3: CASSYSGDSSYNEQFF

V: TRBV5-1
size: .
D: TRBD1
J: TRBJ2-7
CDR3: CASSWDSPYEQYF

V: TRBV7-9
size: once
D: TRBD1
J: TRBJ1-4
CDR3: CASSQFAFRDSQREKLFF

V: TRBV7-9
size: .
D: .
J: TRBJ1-1
CDR3: CASGQTNTEAFF